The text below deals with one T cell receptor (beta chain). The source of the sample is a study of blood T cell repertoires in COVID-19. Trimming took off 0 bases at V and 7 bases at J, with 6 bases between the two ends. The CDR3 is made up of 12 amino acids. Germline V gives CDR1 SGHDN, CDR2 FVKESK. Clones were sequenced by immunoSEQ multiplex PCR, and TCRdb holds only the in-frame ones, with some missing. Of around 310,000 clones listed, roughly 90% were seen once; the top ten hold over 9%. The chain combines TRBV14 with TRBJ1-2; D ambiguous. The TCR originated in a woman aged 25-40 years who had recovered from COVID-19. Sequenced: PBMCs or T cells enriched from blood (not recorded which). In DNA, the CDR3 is TGTGCCAGCAGCCAAGATCAGGTTGGCTACACCTTC. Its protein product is CASSQDQVGYTF.